This T cell receptor (beta chain) was sequenced in a study of blood T cell repertoires in COVID-19. The length of the CDR3 is 14 residues. Looked up from germline, CDR1 is LNHDA and CDR2 is SQIVND (reference sequence). After removal of 6 bases from V and 6 bases from J, the junction contained 9 bases not matched to a gene. Source study methods: Reference gene primer amplification gave nucleated cell count estimates. Assay used: immunoSEQ multiplex PCR; TCRdb lists only in-frame clones, some missing. V and J calls and clone size come straight from that table; D and trimming were deduced from the DNA. Of some 120,000 clones in the sample, 70% to 90% are singletons; the top ten hold around 19%. This clone has just one count.

Input material: peripheral blood. V usage is TRBV19 and J usage is TRBJ1-2; TRBD1 aligns across 8 bases. This clonotype was obtained from a woman between 50 and 59 years old who had recovered from COVID-19. The CDR3 region has the DNA TGTGCCAGTAGCCGGGACAGGCCCATCCATGGCTACACCTTC. This gives the protein CASSRDRPIHGYTF.